Sequencing of this T cell receptor (beta chain) was carried out in a study of regulatory T cells in long-lasting Graves disease. This clonotype has a count of ten or more. What it binds is not known. The germline V gene encodes CDR1 SNHLY and CDR2 FYNNEI. After removal of 5 bases from V and 4 bases from J, the junction contained 11 bases not matched to a gene. The CDR3 sequence is 16 residues long. Points from the study as a whole: The study found TRBV28, TRBJ1-2 and TRBJ2-5 favored in persistent disease.

iRepertoire HTBI primers and Arm-PCR of CDR3 regions built TCR beta libraries. TCRdb independently ran MiXCR on the multiplex PCR reads; one entry per CDR3 protein. Altogether roughly 400,000 distinct CDR3 sequences are present, over 15% being singletons, with the ten largest covering around 23%. The time point: newly diagnosed GD, antithyroid drugs for less than 3 months. The TCR library was prepared using RNA isolated from PBMCs. The same sample was also studied in work on T cells in Graves' hyperthyroidism and ophthalmopathy. That paper adds: Most clonotypes expanded in the thyroid (above 0.001) were also present in blood.

The sequences come from peripheral blood mononuclear cells (PBMCs), collected at new diagnosis, from a patient treated with antithyroid drugs. The source is a woman in her late teens or twenties with Graves disease. The V call is TRBV2, the J call TRBJ2-3; 8 bases align to TRBD2. The CDR3 DNA is TGTGCCAGCAGTCTCCTAGCGGGCCCCCTCTCAGATACGCAGTATTTT. Residues: CASSLLAGPLSDTQYF.